The 20 T cell receptor beta chains below come from one sample, sequenced in a study of glioma-infiltrating T cells. TCR alpha and beta CDR3 regions were amplified from RNA using iRepertoire nested multiplex PCR. TCRdb used MiXCR to reprocess the multiplex PCR reads, holding one entry per CDR3 protein. The sample has more than 300,000 distinct CDR3 sequences, 35% to 45% seen once; the top ten hold around 11%. Sequencing input: glioma tissue, nonneoplastic brain tissue, or PBMCs (not recorded which). These TCRs come from a human donor with low-grade glioma or glioblastoma, undergoing nonglioma brain surgery, or in good health (not recorded which).

A note on this clonotype: This may come from a read error, since a much larger clone is one base off. The CDR3 sequence is CSARVGYRVLAEAFF. CDR3 nucleotides: TGCAGTGCTAGAGTGGGGTACAGGGTTTTAGCTGAAGCTTTCTTT. The chain is built from TRBV20-1 and TRBJ1-1, with D tentatively TRBD1 (6 bases). Trimming took off 1 base at V and 6 bases at J, with 18 bases between the two ends. This CDR3 contains 15 residues. From germline, CDR1 is DFQATT and CDR2 SNEGSKA (reference sequence).

J is TRBJ2-2 and V is TRBV28, with TRBD1 matching over 9 bases. V trimming: 6 bases; J trimming: 1 base; junction bases outside the gene matches: 6. This CDR3 comprises 16 residues. CDR1 and CDR2 from the germline V gene are MDHEN and SYDVKM. CDR3 protein: CASSITGGGNTGELFF. The DNA of the CDR3 is TGTGCCAGCAGCATAACAGGGGGCGGGAACACCGGGGAGCTGTTTTTT.

The CDR3 sequence is CASSLWPIYEQYF. The CDR3 DNA is TGTGCCAGCAGCTTGTGGCCGATCTACGAGCAGTACTTC. The chain employs TRBV5-6 and TRBJ2-7, with D uncertain. With 1 base removed from V and 3 bases from J, the gap between germline ends came to 8 bases. This CDR3 has 13 amino acids. The germline V gene encodes CDR1 SGHDT and CDR2 YYEEEE.

There are a few counts of this clonotype. The V gene is TRBV20-1, the J gene TRBJ2-5, with D unresolved. The CDR3 consists of 15 residues. The germline CDR1 and CDR2 sequences are DFQATT and SNEGSKA (reference sequence). The germline V and J ends were trimmed by 0 bases and 2 bases, with 13 bases remaining between them. CDR3 bases: TGCAGTGCTAGAGATGTGGAATGGTATCAAGAGACCCAGTACTTC. Translated: CSARDVEWYQETQYF.

This clonotype appeared a few times. V gene TRBV20-1 combines with J gene TRBJ2-7, with 13 bases matching TRBD2. V was pared by 0 bases and J by 3 bases, with 5 bases of the junction left unmatched. CDR3 length equals 16 residues. Germline CDR1 and CDR2: DFQATT and SNEGSKA (reference sequence). The CDR3 DNA reads as TGCAGTGCTAGAGATACCGGACTAGCGGGAGACTACGAGCAGTACTTC. As protein: CSARDTGLAGDYEQYF.

This chain connects TRBV4-2 to TRBJ1-5, with 9 bases fitting TRBD1. The ends lost 1 base at V and 7 bases at J; junction bases unmatched: 8. The CDR3 runs 16 residues. CDR1 is LGHNA and CDR2 is YNFKEQ in the germline V gene. The CDR3 sequence: CASSQAQGTGYQPQHF. The CDR3 coding sequence is TGTGCCAGCAGCCAAGCTCAGGGGACAGGGTACCAGCCCCAGCATTTT.

Many counts were recorded for this clonotype. V usage is TRBV27 and J usage is TRBJ1-1; D is unresolved. The CDR3 extends over 16 amino acids. Germline V gene sequence: CDR1 MNHEY, CDR2 SMNVEV (reference sequence). The germline V and J ends were trimmed by 2 bases and 1 base, with 14 bases remaining between them. The CDR3 sequence is CASSLAPMVRNTEAFF. The CDR3 coding sequence is TGTGCCAGCAGTTTAGCCCCTATGGTCCGGAACACTGAAGCTTTCTTT.

The chain links TRBV7-7 to TRBJ1-5; D is unresolved. The germline V gene has CDR1 SSHAT and CDR2 FNYEAQ (reference sequence). The CDR3 has 14 amino acids. V lost 3 bases, J lost 1 base, and 7 bases lay in between. The CDR3 DNA is TGTGCCAGCAGCTTCACAACCAGCAATCAGCCCCAGCATTTT. Amino acids: CASSFTTSNQPQHF.

There are a few counts of this clonotype. The J gene is TRBJ2-1, the V gene TRBV28, with D possibly TRBD2 on 6 matching bases. CDR1 is MDHEN, CDR2 SYDVKM, per germline. CDR3 size: 13 residues. The ends were cut back, 6 bases at V and 6 bases at J, with 12 bases in the middle. The CDR3 sequence is CASSQEGVNEQFF. The CDR3 region has the DNA TGTGCCAGCAGCCAGGAGGGAGTCAATGAGCAGTTCTTC.

The chain links TRBV6-2 or TRBV6-3 to TRBJ2-7, with D perhaps TRBD2 (6 bases). V shed 4 bases and J shed 7 bases, with 26 bases lying between them. This CDR3 comprises 17 residues. CDR1 MNHEY and CDR2 SVGEGT come from the germline V gene. The CDR3 is CASSCSLWRECYNEQYF. CDR3 bases: TGTGCCAGCAGTTGTTCTCTTTGGAGGGAGTGCTACAATGAGCAGTACTTC.

This clonotype showed up just a few times. One end of the junction does not line up with germline, which may come from a read error. The chain carries TRBV20-1 and TRBJ1-2, with TRBD1 matching 11 bases. This CDR3 has 12 amino acids. Looked up from germline, CDR1 is DFQATT and CDR2 is SNEGSKA (reference sequence). CDR3 loop: CSAMDRGHGCTF. CDR3 nucleotides: TGCAGTGCTATGGACAGGGGGCATGGCTGCACCTTC.

As for this clonotype: Given a much more abundant clone one base away, this may be a read error. The CDR3 carries no conserved terminal phenylalanine or tryptophan, so it likely arises from a read error. This chain joins TRBV28 and TRBJ1-1; 7 bases are shared with TRBD1. The V gene end was trimmed by 7 bases and the J gene end by 1 base; junction bases not matched to a gene: 3. CDR3 length: 13 amino acids. Germline CDR1 reads MDHEN; CDR2 reads SYDVKM. CDR3 loop: CASTGTENTEAFS. The DNA for the CDR3 is TGTGCCAGCACTGGGACAGAGAACACTGAAGCTTTCTCT.

This sequence joins TRBV2 and TRBJ1-5; no reliable D call. There are 14 residues in the CDR3. Germline CDR1 reads SNHLY; CDR2 reads FYNNEI. Trimming removed 3 bases at V and 5 bases at J, with 11 bases between. CDR3 sequence (DNA): TGTGCCAGCAGTGAGGGAGTTTTGGATCAGCCCCAGCATTTT. This codes for CASSEGVLDQPQHF.

This clonotype was counted a single time. This may come from a read error, since a much larger clone is one base off. V gene TRBV6-6 combines with J gene TRBJ2-1, with no clear D. The CDR3 runs to 13 residues. The germline CDR1 and CDR2 sequences are MNHNY and SVGAGI (reference sequence). Trimming stripped 3 bases from V and 9 bases from J, with 12 bases between. The CDR3 sequence: CASSYFRIIEQFF. For the CDR3, the DNA is TGTGCCAGCAGTTATTTTCGTATCATTGAGCAGTTCTTC.

V is TRBV6-6 and J is TRBJ2-3, with D possibly being TRBD1 (6 bases). Germline V gene sequence: CDR1 MNHNY, CDR2 SVGAGI (reference sequence). The ends were cut back, 5 bases at V and 4 bases at J, with 13 bases in the middle. The CDR3 has 14 residues. The CDR3 reads CASSRGQRADTQYF. The CDR3 DNA sequence: TGTGCCAGCAGTCGGGGACAAAGGGCAGATACGCAGTATTTT.

This sequence joins TRBV7-2 and TRBJ1-5; D call uncertain. CDR1 is SGHTA and CDR2 is FQGNSA in the germline V gene. This CDR3 is built from 14 residues. V was trimmed by 2 bases and J by 4 bases, leaving 9 bases between them. CDR3 loop: CASSLIPANQPQHF. CDR3 coding DNA: TGTGCCAGCAGCTTAATCCCCGCTAATCAGCCCCAGCATTTT.

This clonotype was seen a few times. The chain couples TRBV30 to TRBJ2-3; 7 bases align to TRBD1. V was clipped by 2 bases and J by 6 bases; unmatched bases: 8. CDR1 GTSNPN and CDR2 SVGIG come from the germline V gene (reference sequence). The CDR3 length is 14 residues. The CDR3 is CAWSMGTASDTQYF. The CDR3 nucleotides are TGTGCCTGGAGTATGGGGACAGCGTCGGATACGCAGTATTTT.

To note about this clonotype: A much larger clone differs by one base, so this may be a read error. CDR3 loop: CNATGQGGRRNQPQHF. The CDR3 bases are TGCAATGCTACCGGACAGGGAGGGAGGCGCAATCAGCCCCAGCATTTT. This chain connects TRBV20-1 to TRBJ1-5, with TRBD1 matching 8 bases. In germline, CDR1 is DFQATT, CDR2 SNEGSKA (reference sequence). CDR3 size: 16 residues.

This chain uses TRBV7-2 with TRBJ2-7, with D unresolved. CDR3 size: 16 residues. The V gene's germline CDR1 is SGHTA and CDR2 FQGNSA. Trimming pared 0 bases from V and 2 bases from J, leaving 14 bases between. CDR3 sequence: CASSLAVAELTYEQYF. CDR3 DNA: TGTGCCAGCAGCTTAGCGGTGGCGGAGCTAACCTACGAGCAGTACTTC. Complete variable domain (other parts from reference TRBV7-2 and TRBJ2-7): GAGVSQSPSNKVTEKGKDVELRCDPISGHTALYWYRQSLGQGLEFLIYFQGNSAPDKSGLPSDRFSAERTGGSVSTLTIQRTQQEDSAVYLCASSLAVAELTYEQYFGPGTRLTVT.

This clonotype was seen repeatedly, ten times or more. The J gene is TRBJ1-1, the V gene TRBV15; D remains unclear. Between the trimmed V and J ends, which lost 4 bases and 3 bases, there was a span of 9 bases. The CDR3 contains 13 residues. Germline V gene sequence: CDR1 LNHNV, CDR2 YYDKDF (reference sequence). The DNA of the CDR3 is TGTGCCACCAGCAAGGGTCTGCACACTGAAGCTTTCTTT. As protein: CATSKGLHTEAFF.